This T cell receptor beta chain is from a study of glioma-infiltrating T cells. Using RNA template, CDR3s of TCR alpha and beta were amplified with iRepertoire arm-PCR. TCRdb redid the calling of the multiplex PCR reads with MiXCR, one entry per CDR3 protein. The sample records a few hundred thousand distinct CDR3 sequences, roughly two fifths being singletons. The V gene's germline CDR1 is MNHEY and CDR2 SMNVEV (reference sequence). CDR3 length equals 15 residues. V shed 4 bases and J shed 4 bases, with 16 bases lying between them. As to this clonotype: A much more abundant neighbour one base away suggests this may be a read error.

The sample taken for sequencing was glioma tissue, nonneoplastic brain tissue, or PBMCs (not recorded which). The rearrangement uses TRBV27 and TRBJ1-1, with D possibly matching TRBD1 (6 bases). The TCR originated in a human donor with low-grade glioma or glioblastoma, undergoing nonglioma brain surgery, or in good health (not recorded which). This CDR3 reads CASSSHRAGSTEAFF. The CDR3 region has the DNA TGTGCCAGCAGTTCCCACAGGGCCGGGAGCACTGAAGCTTTCTTT.